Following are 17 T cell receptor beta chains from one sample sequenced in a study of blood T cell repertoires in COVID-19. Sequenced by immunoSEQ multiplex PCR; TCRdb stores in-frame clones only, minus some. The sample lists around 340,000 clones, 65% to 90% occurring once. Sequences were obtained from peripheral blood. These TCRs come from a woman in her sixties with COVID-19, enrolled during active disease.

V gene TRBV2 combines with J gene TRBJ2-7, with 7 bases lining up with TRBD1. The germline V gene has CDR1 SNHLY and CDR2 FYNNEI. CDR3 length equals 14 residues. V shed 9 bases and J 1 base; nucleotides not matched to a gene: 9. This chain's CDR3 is CASQRGPISYEQYF. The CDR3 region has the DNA TGTGCCAGTCAGAGGGGGCCCATTTCCTACGAGCAGTACTTC.

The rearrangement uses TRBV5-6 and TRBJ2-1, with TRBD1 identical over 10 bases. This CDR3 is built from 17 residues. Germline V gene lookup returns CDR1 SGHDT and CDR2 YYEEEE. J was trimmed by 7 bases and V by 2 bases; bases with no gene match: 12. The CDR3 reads CASSFMRPGTGVNEQFF. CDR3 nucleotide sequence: TGTGCCAGCAGCTTCATGAGGCCCGGGACAGGGGTTAATGAGCAGTTCTTC.

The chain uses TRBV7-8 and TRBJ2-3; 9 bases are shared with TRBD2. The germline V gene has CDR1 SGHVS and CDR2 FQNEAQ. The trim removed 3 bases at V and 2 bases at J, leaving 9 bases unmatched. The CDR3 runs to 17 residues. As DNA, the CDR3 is TGTGCCAGCAGCTTGGGGAGCGGGGGGCCGCTCACAGATACGCAGTATTTT. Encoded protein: CASSLGSGGPLTDTQYF. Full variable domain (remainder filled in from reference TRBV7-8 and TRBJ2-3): GAGVSQSPRYKVAKRGQDVALRCDPISGHVSLFWYQQALGQGPEFLTYFQNEAQLDKSGLPSDRFFAERPEGSVSTLKIQRTQQEDSAVYLCASSLGSGGPLTDTQYFGPGTRLTVL.

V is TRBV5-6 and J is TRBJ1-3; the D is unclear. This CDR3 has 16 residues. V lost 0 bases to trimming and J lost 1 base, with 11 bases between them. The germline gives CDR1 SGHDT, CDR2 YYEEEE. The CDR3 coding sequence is TGTGCCAGCAGCTTGGTAGGACTTGGGTCTGGAAACACCATATATTTT. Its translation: CASSLVGLGSGNTIYF.

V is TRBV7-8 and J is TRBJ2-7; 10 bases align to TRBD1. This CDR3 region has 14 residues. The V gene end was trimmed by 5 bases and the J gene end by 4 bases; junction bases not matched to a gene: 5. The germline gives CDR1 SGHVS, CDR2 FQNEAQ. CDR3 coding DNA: TGTGCCAGCAGCGAGGGACAGGGGTTATACGAGCAGTACTTC. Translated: CASSEGQGLYEQYF.

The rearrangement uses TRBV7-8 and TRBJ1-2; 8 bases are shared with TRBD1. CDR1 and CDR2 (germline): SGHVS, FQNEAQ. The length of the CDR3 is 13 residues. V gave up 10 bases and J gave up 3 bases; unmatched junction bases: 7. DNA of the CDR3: TGTGCCATTAACAGGGGGTTGGACTATGGCTACACCTTC. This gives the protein CAINRGLDYGYTF.

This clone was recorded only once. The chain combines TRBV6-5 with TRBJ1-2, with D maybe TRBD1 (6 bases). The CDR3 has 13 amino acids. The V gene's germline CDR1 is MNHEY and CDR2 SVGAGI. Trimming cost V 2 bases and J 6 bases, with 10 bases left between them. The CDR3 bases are TGTGCCAGCAGTTACCTCGGGGGGCATGGCTACACCTTC. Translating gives CASSYLGGHGYTF.

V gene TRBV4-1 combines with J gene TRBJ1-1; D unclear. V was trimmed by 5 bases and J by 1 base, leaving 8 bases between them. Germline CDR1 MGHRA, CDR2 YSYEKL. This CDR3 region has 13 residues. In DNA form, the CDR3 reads TGCGCCAGCAGCGTTCAGGCGAACACTGAAGCTTTCTTT. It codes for CASSVQANTEAFF.

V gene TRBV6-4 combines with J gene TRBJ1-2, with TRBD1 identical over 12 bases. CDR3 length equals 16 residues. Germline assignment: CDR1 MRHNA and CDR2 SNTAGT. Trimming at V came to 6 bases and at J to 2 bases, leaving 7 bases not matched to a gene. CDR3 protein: CASRLTGTGGNYGYTF. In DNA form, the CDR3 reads TGTGCCAGCAGACTTACAGGGACAGGGGGCAACTATGGCTACACCTTC.

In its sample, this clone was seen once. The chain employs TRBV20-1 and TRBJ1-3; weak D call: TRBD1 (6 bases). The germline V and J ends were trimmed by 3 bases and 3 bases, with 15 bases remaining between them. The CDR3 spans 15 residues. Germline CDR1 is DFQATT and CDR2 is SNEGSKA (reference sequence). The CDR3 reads CSASIRGAGGNTIYF. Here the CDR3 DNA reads TGCAGTGCTAGTATCAGGGGCGCGGGTGGAAACACCATATATTTT.

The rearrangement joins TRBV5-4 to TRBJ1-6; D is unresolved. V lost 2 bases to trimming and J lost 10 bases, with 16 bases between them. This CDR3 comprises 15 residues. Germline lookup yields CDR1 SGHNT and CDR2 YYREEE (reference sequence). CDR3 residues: CASSLAGRGLSPLHF. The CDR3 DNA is TGTGCCAGCAGCTTAGCCGGGAGAGGATTATCACCCCTCCACTTT.

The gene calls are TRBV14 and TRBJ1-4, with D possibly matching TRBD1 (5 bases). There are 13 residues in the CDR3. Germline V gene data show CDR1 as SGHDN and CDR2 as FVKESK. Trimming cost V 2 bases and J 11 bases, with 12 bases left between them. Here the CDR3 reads CASSQKGLGKLFF. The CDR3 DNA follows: TGTGCCAGCAGCCAAAAGGGGTTGGGGAAACTGTTTTTT.

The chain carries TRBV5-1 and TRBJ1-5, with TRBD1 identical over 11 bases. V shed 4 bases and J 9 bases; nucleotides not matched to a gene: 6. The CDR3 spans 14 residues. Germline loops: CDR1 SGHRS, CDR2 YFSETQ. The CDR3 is CASSPGQGARPQHF. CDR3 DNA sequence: TGCGCCAGCAGCCCCGGACAGGGGGCGAGGCCCCAGCATTTT.

In DNA form, the CDR3 reads TGTGCCAGCAGCTTAGGGGCAGGGGGCACTGAAAAACTGTTTTTT. Amino acids: CASSLGAGGTEKLFF. The V and J genes are TRBV11-2 and TRBJ1-4, with 8 bases lining up with TRBD1. V lost 1 base, J lost 7 bases, and 5 bases stayed unmatched. CDR3 length equals 15 residues. Germline loops: CDR1 SGHAT, CDR2 FQNNGV.

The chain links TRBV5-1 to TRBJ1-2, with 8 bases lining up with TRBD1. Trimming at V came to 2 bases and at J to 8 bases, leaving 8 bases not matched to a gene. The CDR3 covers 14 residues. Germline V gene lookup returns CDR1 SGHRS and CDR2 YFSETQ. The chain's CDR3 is CASSFGQGAGGYTF. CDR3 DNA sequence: TGCGCCAGCAGCTTCGGCCAGGGGGCTGGGGGCTACACCTTC. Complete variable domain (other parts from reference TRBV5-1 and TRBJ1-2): KAGVTQTPRYLIKTRGQQVTLSCSPISGHRSVSWYQQTPGQGLQFLFEYFSETQRNKGNFPGRFSGRQFSNSRSEMNVSTLELGDSALYLCASSFGQGAGGYTFGSGTRLTVV.

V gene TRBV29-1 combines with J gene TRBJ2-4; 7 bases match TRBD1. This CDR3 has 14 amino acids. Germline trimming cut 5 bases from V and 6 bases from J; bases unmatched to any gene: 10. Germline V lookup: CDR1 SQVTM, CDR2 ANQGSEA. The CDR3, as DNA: TGCAGCGTTAGACAGGGTGGGGGTTCAAACATTCAGTACTTC. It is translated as CSVRQGGGSNIQYF.

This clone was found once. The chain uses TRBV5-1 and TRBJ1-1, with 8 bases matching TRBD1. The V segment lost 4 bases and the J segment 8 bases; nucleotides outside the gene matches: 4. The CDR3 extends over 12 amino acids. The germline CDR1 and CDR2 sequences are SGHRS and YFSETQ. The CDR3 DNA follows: TGCGCCAGCAGCACAGGACAGGGAGAAGCTTTCTTT. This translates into CASSTGQGEAFF. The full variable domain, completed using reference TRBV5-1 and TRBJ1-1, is KAGVTQTPRYLIKTRGQQVTLSCSPISGHRSVSWYQQTPGQGLQFLFEYFSETQRNKGNFPGRFSGRQFSNSRSEMNVSTLELGDSALYLCASSTGQGEAFFGQGTRLTVV.